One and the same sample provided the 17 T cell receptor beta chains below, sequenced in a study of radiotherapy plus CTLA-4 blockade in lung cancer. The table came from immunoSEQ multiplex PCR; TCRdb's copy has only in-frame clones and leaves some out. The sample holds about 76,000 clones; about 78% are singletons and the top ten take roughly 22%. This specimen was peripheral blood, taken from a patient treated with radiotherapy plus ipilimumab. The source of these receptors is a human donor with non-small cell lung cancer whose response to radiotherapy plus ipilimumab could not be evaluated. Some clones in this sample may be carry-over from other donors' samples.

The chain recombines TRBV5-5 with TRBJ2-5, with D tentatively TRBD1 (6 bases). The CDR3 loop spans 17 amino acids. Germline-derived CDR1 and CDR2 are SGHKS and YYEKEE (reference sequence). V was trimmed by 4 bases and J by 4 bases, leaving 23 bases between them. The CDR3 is CASSPGDVQMSRETQYF. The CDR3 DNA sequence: TGTGCCAGCAGCCCAGGGGATGTCCAAATGAGTCGAGAGACCCAGTACTTC. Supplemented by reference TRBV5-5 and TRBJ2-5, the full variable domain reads DAGVTQSPTHLIKTRGQQVTLRCSPISGHKSVSWYQQVLGQGPQFIFQYYEKEERGRGNFPDRFSARQFPNYSSELNVNALLLGDSALYLCASSPGDVQMSRETQYFGPGTRLLVL.

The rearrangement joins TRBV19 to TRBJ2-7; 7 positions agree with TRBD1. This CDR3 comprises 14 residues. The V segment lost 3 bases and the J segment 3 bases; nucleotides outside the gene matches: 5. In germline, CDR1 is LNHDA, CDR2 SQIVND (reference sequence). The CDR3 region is CASSIHRGGYEQYF. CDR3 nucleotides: TGTGCCAGTAGTATCCACAGGGGCGGCTACGAGCAGTACTTC.

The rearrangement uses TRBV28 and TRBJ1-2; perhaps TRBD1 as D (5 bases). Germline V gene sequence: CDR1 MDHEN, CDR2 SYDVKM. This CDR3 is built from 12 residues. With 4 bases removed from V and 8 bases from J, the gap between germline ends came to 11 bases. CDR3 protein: CASSSRVWGYTF. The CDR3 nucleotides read TGTGCCAGCAGTTCCAGGGTGTGGGGCTACACCTTC.

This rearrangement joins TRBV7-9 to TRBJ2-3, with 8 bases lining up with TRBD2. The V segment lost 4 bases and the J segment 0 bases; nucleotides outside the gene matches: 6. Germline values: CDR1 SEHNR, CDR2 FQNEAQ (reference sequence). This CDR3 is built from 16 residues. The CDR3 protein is CASSYPSGGSTDTQYF. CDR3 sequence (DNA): TGTGCCAGCAGCTACCCCAGCGGGGGCAGCACAGATACGCAGTATTTT.

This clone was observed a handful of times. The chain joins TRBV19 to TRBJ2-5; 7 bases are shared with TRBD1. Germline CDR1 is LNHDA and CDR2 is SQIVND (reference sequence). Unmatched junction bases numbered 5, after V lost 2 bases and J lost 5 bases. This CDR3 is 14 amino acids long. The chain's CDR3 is CASSIIGGEETQYF. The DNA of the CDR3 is TGTGCCAGTAGTATAATAGGGGGCGAGGAGACCCAGTACTTC.

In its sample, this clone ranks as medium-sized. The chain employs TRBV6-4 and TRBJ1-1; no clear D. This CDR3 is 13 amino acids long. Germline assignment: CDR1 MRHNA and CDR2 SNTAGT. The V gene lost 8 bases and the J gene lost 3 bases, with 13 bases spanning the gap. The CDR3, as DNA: TGTGCCAGCCGACGGAGTCATCACACTGAAGCTTTCTTT. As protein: CASRRSHHTEAFF.

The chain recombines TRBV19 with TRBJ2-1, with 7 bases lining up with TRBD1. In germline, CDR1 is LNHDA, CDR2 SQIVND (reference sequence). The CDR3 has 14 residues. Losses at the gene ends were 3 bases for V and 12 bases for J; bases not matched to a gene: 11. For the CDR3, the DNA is TGTGCCAGTAGTATTGAGCCGGGACAGACAATGCAGTTCTTC. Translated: CASSIEPGQTMQFF.

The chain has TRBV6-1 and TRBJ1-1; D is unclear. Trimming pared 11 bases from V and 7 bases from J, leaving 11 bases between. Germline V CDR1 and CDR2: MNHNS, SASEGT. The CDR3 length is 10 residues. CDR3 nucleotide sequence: TGTGCCGCAAGTACTCTTGAAGCTTTCTTT. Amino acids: CAASTLEAFF.

The CDR3 nucleotides are TGTGCCAGCAGTGAACTAGCCTCGGTGACCGGGGAGCTGTTTTTT. Translated: CASSELASVTGELFF. The J gene is TRBJ2-2, the V gene TRBV2, with TRBD2 as a possible D gene (5 bases). V was pared by 2 bases and J by 5 bases, with 12 bases between. CDR1 is SNHLY, CDR2 FYNNEI, per germline. This CDR3 is built from 15 residues.

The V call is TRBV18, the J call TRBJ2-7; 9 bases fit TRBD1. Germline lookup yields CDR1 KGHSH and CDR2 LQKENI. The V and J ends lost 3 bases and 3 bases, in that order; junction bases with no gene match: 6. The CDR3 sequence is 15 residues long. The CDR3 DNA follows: TGTGCCAGCTCACCGGTGGGACAGGGCGTCTACGAGCAGTACTTC. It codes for CASSPVGQGVYEQYF.

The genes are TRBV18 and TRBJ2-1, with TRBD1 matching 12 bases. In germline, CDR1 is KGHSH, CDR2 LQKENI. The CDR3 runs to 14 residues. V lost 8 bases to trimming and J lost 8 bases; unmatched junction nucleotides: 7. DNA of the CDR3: TGTGCCAGCCGAGCGGGACAGGGGGCCGATGAGCAGTTCTTC. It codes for CASRAGQGADEQFF.

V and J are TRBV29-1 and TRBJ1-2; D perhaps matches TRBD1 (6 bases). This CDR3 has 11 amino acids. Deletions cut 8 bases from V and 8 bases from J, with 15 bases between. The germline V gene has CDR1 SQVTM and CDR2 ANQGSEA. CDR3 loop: CSSLDSRGYTF. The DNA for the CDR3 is TGCAGCTCCCTGGACAGTCGGGGCTACACCTTC.

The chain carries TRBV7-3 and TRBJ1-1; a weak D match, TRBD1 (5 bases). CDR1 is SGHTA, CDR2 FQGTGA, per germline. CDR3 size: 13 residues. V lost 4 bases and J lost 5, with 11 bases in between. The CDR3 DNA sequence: TGTGCCAGCAGCTCGCAGGGAAATACTGAAGCTTTCTTT. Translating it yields CASSSQGNTEAFF.

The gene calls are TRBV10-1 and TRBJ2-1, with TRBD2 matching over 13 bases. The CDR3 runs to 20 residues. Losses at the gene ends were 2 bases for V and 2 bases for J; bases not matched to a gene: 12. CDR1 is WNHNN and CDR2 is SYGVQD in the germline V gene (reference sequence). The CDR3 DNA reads TGCGCCAGCAGTGAGGCCTCCGGGACTAGCGGGGAATATACCTACAATGAGCAGTTCTTC. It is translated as CASSEASGTSGEYTYNEQFF.

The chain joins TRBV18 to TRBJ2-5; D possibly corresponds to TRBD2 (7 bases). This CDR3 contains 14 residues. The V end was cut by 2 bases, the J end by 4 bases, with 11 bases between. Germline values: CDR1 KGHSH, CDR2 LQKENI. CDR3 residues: CASSPAGAGETQYF. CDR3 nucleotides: TGTGCCAGCTCACCAGCGGGGGCTGGAGAGACCCAGTACTTC.

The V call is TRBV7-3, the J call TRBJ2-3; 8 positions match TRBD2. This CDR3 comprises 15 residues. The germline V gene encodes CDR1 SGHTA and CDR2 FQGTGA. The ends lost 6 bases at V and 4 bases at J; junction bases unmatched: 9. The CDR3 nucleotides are TGTGCCAGCAGTCGGAACGGGGGGGCGTCAGATACGCAGTATTTT. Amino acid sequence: CASSRNGGASDTQYF.

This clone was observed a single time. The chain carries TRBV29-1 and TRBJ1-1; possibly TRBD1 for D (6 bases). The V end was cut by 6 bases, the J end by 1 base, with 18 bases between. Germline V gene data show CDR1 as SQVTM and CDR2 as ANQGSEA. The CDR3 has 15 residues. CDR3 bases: TGCAGCGTCCTCCCCACAGGGACACGGAACACTGAAGCTTTCTTT. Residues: CSVLPTGTRNTEAFF.